The 19 T cell receptor beta chains listed next were all sequenced from one sample in a study of a mutant IDH1 vaccine in newly diagnosed glioma. Indicated time point: week 11, during vaccination. With topical imiquimod, each dose of the vaccine consisted of 300 ug of mutant IDH1 20-mer peptide. Their cognate antigens are unknown. Sequencing was performed with immunoSEQ multiplex PCR; in TCRdb, only in-frame clones are kept and a portion is missing. The table records roughly 61,000 clones, approximately 80% of them present only once. The sample consisted of PBMCs, taken from a glioma patient whose treatment included an IDH1 peptide vaccine. Source of these receptors: a middle-aged man with glioma.

The V call is TRBV7-9, the J call TRBJ1-2; TRBD1 agrees at 7 bases. The V gene end was trimmed by 1 base and the J gene end by 5 bases; junction bases not matched to a gene: 7. The CDR3 spans 15 residues. The V gene's germline CDR1 is SEHNR and CDR2 FQNEAQ (reference sequence). Written as DNA, the CDR3 is TGTGCCAGCAGCTTAGAGTTGACAGGGCAGTATGGCTACACCTTC. Translation gives CASSLELTGQYGYTF.

Here the CDR3 reads CASSLEASGRADTQYF. The CDR3 coding sequence is TGTGCCAGCAGCTTAGAAGCTAGCGGGAGGGCAGATACGCAGTATTTT. The V call is TRBV7-9, the J call TRBJ2-3; 12 bases fit TRBD2. The CDR3 consists of 16 residues. V shed 1 base and J 4 bases; nucleotides not matched to a gene: 3. Germline CDR1 SEHNR, CDR2 FQNEAQ (reference sequence).

V and J are TRBV7-9 and TRBJ1-5; 8 bases are a match to TRBD1. The trim removed 4 bases at V and 9 bases at J, leaving 11 bases unmatched. The germline CDR1 and CDR2 sequences are SEHNR and FQNEAQ (reference sequence). CDR3 length: 15 residues. This chain's CDR3 is CASSWGTGESGPQHF. CDR3 sequence (DNA): TGTGCCAGCAGCTGGGGGACAGGAGAATCAGGGCCCCAGCATTTT.

The J gene is TRBJ1-4, the V gene TRBV18, with a weak D call TRBD1 (6 bases). Trimming stripped 3 bases from V and 9 bases from J, with 17 bases between. The CDR3 length is 15 residues. Germline V gives CDR1 KGHSH, CDR2 LQKENI. The CDR3 DNA sequence: TGTGCCAGCTCACCTGAACAGGGAGGGTTTCAAAAACTGTTTTTT. Encoded protein: CASSPEQGGFQKLFF.

J is TRBJ1-2 and V is TRBV4-1, with TRBD1 identical over 7 bases. V trimming: 6 bases; J trimming: 3 bases; junction bases outside the gene matches: 4. The CDR3 has 13 residues. Germline V CDR1 and CDR2: MGHRA, YSYEKL. DNA of the CDR3: TGCGCCAGCAGTCTCACAGGGGACTATGGCTACACCTTC. The encoded protein is CASSLTGDYGYTF.

The chain couples TRBV6-5 to TRBJ2-2; D is uncertain. Trimming took 6 bases from V and 7 from J, leaving 12 bases between them. The germline V gene has CDR1 MNHEY and CDR2 SVGAGI. The CDR3 sequence is 13 residues long. Here the CDR3 DNA reads TGTGCCAGCAGCCCGGGTGGTGGCGGGGAGCTGTTTTTT. Translated, it gives CASSPGGGGELFF.

V usage is TRBV2 and J usage is TRBJ2-1; 13 bases fit TRBD2. Germline lookup yields CDR1 SNHLY and CDR2 FYNNEI. The CDR3 runs 15 residues. The J segment lost 4 bases and the V segment lost 7 bases, leaving 4 bases of the junction unmatched. CDR3 loop: CASIGTSGTYNEQFF. In DNA form, the CDR3 reads TGTGCCAGCATAGGGACTAGCGGGACATACAATGAGCAGTTCTTC.

This sequence joins TRBV19 and TRBJ2-3, with TRBD1 identical over 7 bases. This CDR3 comprises 14 residues. V gave up 5 bases and J gave up 6 bases; unmatched junction bases: 8. Germline CDR1 LNHDA, CDR2 SQIVND (reference sequence). The chain's CDR3 is CASSEGTVRDTQYF. Here the CDR3 DNA reads TGTGCCAGTAGTGAGGGGACAGTTCGCGATACGCAGTATTTT.

This chain uses TRBV7-9 with TRBJ2-5; no reliable D call. The CDR3 runs to 13 residues. Germline CDR1 is SEHNR and CDR2 is FQNEAQ (reference sequence). The V end lost 5 bases, the J end lost 1 base, and 8 bases lay between the germline ends. Here the CDR3 reads CASSPSFQETQYF. In DNA, the CDR3 is TGTGCCAGCAGCCCAAGTTTCCAAGAGACCCAGTACTTC.

V usage is TRBV6-1 and J usage is TRBJ2-7; possible D gene TRBD2, 6 bases. With 0 bases removed from V and 6 bases from J, the gap between germline ends came to 12 bases. Germline CDR1 and CDR2: MNHNS and SASEGT. The CDR3 has 14 residues. The CDR3 coding sequence is TGTGCCAGCAGTGAAGCCGGGCAGGGAGGCGAGCAGTACTTC. Protein sequence: CASSEAGQGGEQYF.

The chain is built from TRBV5-6 and TRBJ2-3; the match to TRBD2 covers 8 bases. V lost 2 bases, J lost 2 bases, and 7 bases stayed unmatched. The CDR3 runs 16 residues. Germline V gene data show CDR1 as SGHDT and CDR2 as YYEEEE. The CDR3 is CASSFSAGGSTDTQYF. In DNA form, the CDR3 reads TGTGCCAGCAGCTTTTCCGCGGGAGGTTCCACAGATACGCAGTATTTT.

V and J are TRBV28 and TRBJ2-7; 8 bases match TRBD2. The CDR3 has 16 amino acids. After removal of 3 bases from V and 0 bases from J, the junction contained 7 bases not matched to a gene. Looked up from germline, CDR1 is MDHEN and CDR2 is SYDVKM. The CDR3 DNA is TGTGCCAGCAGTTTCTCCCTAGCGGGTCTCTCCTACGAGCAGTACTTC. Amino acid sequence: CASSFSLAGLSYEQYF.

The chain uses TRBV30 and TRBJ1-6; no clear D gene. With 3 bases removed from V and 6 bases from J, the gap between germline ends came to 15 bases. The germline V gene has CDR1 GTSNPN and CDR2 SVGIG (reference sequence). The CDR3 covers 15 residues. The CDR3, as DNA: TGTGCCTGGAGGATGGTGTTCACGGGTAATTCACCCCTCCACTTT. Its translation is CAWRMVFTGNSPLHF.

This clone has more than one count but fewer than ten. This chain connects TRBV10-3 to TRBJ1-5, with D possibly matching TRBD1 (5 bases). Trimming removed 3 bases from V and 0 bases from J, with 9 bases in between. CDR1 and CDR2 (germline): ENHRY, SYGVKD. The CDR3 consists of 15 residues. The CDR3 here is CAISDWGGSNQPQHF. As DNA, the CDR3 is TGTGCCATCAGTGATTGGGGGGGTAGCAATCAGCCCCAGCATTTT.

The chain uses TRBV6-6 and TRBJ2-7; D uncertain. Trimming stripped 2 bases from V and 2 bases from J, with 7 bases between. Germline CDR1 and CDR2: MNHNY and SVGAGI (reference sequence). The CDR3 totals 13 residues. CDR3 nucleotide sequence: TGTGCCAGCAGTTACCACAGTACCTACGAGCAGTACTTC. Protein: CASSYHSTYEQYF.

This chain uses TRBV6-5 with TRBJ2-7; D might be TRBD1 (5 bases). The V gene's germline CDR1 is MNHEY and CDR2 SVGAGI. V gave up 5 bases and J gave up 6 bases, with 11 bases separating them. CDR3 length: 12 residues. CDR3 sequence: CASSDKGIEQYF. CDR3 nucleotide sequence: TGTGCCAGCAGTGATAAGGGGATCGAGCAGTACTTC.

The chain carries TRBV20-1 and TRBJ2-5; tentative D call: TRBD1 (5 bases). The germline V and J ends were trimmed by 5 bases and 7 bases, with 11 bases remaining between them. This CDR3 contains 11 residues. Germline CDR1 and CDR2: DFQATT and SNEGSKA (reference sequence). The CDR3 nucleotides read TGCAGTGCTGGGCCCCAGGGGACCCAGTACTTC. Amino acid sequence: CSAGPQGTQYF.

The CDR3 bases are TGTGCCAGCAGCAAAGACAGTGTAAAAGCTTTCTTT. Protein: CASSKDSVKAFF. The chain recombines TRBV11-3 with TRBJ1-1; D possibly corresponds to TRBD1 (5 bases). This CDR3 is 12 amino acids long. V lost 5 bases and J 9 bases, leaving 13 bases between the germline ends. Germline loops: CDR1 SGHNT, CDR2 YENEEA. The full variable domain, rest sourced from reference TRBV11-3 and TRBJ1-1, is EAGVVQSPRYKIIEKKQPVAFWCNPISGHNTLYWYLQNLGQGPELLIRYENEEAVDDSQLPKDRFSAERLKGVDSTLKIQPAELGDSAVYLCASSKDSVKAFFGQGTRLTVV.

The V call is TRBV9, the J call TRBJ2-1; 8 bases line up with TRBD2. The CDR3 loop spans 15 amino acids. V shed 4 bases and J 6 bases; nucleotides not matched to a gene: 9. Germline assignment: CDR1 SGDLS and CDR2 YYNGEE. CDR3 amino acids: CASSTLAGVTNEQFF. The CDR3 nucleotides read TGTGCCAGCAGCACCCTAGCGGGCGTAACCAATGAGCAGTTCTTC. The entire variable domain, with the rest obtained from reference TRBV9 and TRBJ2-1, is as follows: DSGVTQTPKHLITATGQRVTLRCSPRSGDLSVYWYQQSLDQGLQFLIQYYNGEERAKGNILERFSAQQFPDLHSELNLSSLELGDSALYFCASSTLAGVTNEQFFGPGTRLTVL.